Given below is one T cell receptor (beta chain) in context. These data come from a study of cytomegalovirus exposure and HLA in healthy donors. The ends were cut back, 8 bases at V and 5 bases at J, with 4 bases in the middle. The CDR3 has 10 residues. CDR1 is MNHNS, CDR2 SASEGT, per germline. The PCR ran on 60 Vbeta and 13 Jbeta primers. The data were produced by immunoSEQ multiplex PCR, yet TCRdb's version contains in-frame clones alone and is incomplete. The sample includes 100,000 to 150,000 clones, about four fifths of them seen just once. The J gene is TRBJ1-5, the V gene TRBV6-1; D gene ambiguous. The specimen sequenced was PBMCs. The source is a man between 25 and 39 years old in good health and CMV-seronegative. The CDR3 is CASQDQPQHF. In DNA form, the CDR3 reads TGTGCCAGCCAGGATCAGCCCCAGCATTTT.